A single sample is the source of the 18 T cell receptor beta chains below, sequenced in a study of Ad26.COV2.S vaccination and SARS-CoV-2 variants. Only in-frame clones appear in the TCRdb table, and some are missing; sequencing was by immunoSEQ multiplex PCR. The repertoire includes approximately 340,000 clones, approximately 84% of them detected once, and around 3.3% sits in the top ten. This sample's treatment: 15 to 20 received Ad26.COV2.S at low or high dose, single or two shots; a few received placebo; per-sample allocation not given. Sampling was done on day 63 after the first vaccine or placebo injection. The sequencing here drew on peripheral blood, taken in a trial of Ad26.COV2.S vaccine versus placebo. The receptors stem from a person aged 18-65 years who received the Ad26.COV2.S COVID-19 vaccine or a placebo.

J is TRBJ2-7 and V is TRBV28; 7 bases are shared with TRBD2. V lost 8 bases and J lost 5; bases outside the gene matches: 6. This CDR3 is built from 12 residues. Germline values: CDR1 MDHEN, CDR2 SYDVKM. CDR3 in amino acids: CASGAGAHEQYF. CDR3 bases: TGTGCCAGCGGGGCGGGAGCCCACGAGCAGTACTTC.

The rearrangement links TRBV11-2 to TRBJ2-7, with TRBD1 as a possible D gene (5 bases). Between the trimmed V and J ends, which lost 0 bases and 5 bases, there was a span of 11 bases. The CDR3 has 14 amino acids. CDR1 SGHAT and CDR2 FQNNGV come from the germline V gene. CDR3 sequence reads: CASSLERGKNEQYF. CDR3 nucleotide sequence: TGTGCCAGCAGCTTAGAAAGGGGAAAGAACGAGCAGTACTTC.

The rearrangement joins TRBV18 to TRBJ2-7; 8 positions match TRBD1. Germline loops: CDR1 KGHSH, CDR2 LQKENI. V lost 0 bases to trimming and J lost 4 bases; unmatched junction nucleotides: 8. The CDR3 length is 16 residues. CDR3 coding DNA: TGTGCCAGCTCACCACCATCGGGCAGGGGGCCGTACGAGCAGTACTTC. Residues: CASSPPSGRGPYEQYF. The whole variable domain, filled in from reference TRBV18 and TRBJ2-7, reads NAGVMQNPRHLVRRRGQEARLRCSPMKGHSHVYWYRQLPEEGLKFMVYLQKENIIDESGMPKERFSAEFPKEGPSILRIQQVVRGDSAAYFCASSPPSGRGPYEQYFGPGTRLTVT.

This clone was counted a few times. The rearrangement uses TRBV4-1 and TRBJ2-2; no clear D gene. V was trimmed by 4 bases and J by 2 bases, leaving 14 bases between them. Per germline, CDR1 MGHRA and CDR2 YSYEKL. This CDR3 is 16 amino acids long. The CDR3 spells CASSRIQTANTGELFF. In DNA form, the CDR3 reads TGCGCCAGCAGCCGGATTCAAACAGCCAACACCGGGGAGCTGTTTTTT.

The V call is TRBV27, the J call TRBJ2-4, with 10 bases identical to TRBD2. The CDR3 has 17 amino acids. V trimming: 6 bases; J trimming: 6 bases; junction bases outside the gene matches: 14. From germline, CDR1 is MNHEY and CDR2 SMNVEV (reference sequence). The CDR3, as DNA: TGTGCCAGCAGCTCGCCGGGACTAGCGAATTGGCGAAACATTCAGTACTTC. Protein: CASSSPGLANWRNIQYF.

V and J are TRBV4-3 and TRBJ2-2; maybe TRBD1 (6 bases). Trimming pared 0 bases from V and 5 bases from J, leaving 10 bases between. Germline loops: CDR1 LGHNA, CDR2 YSLEER. The CDR3 sequence is 15 residues long. CDR3 sequence (DNA): TGCGCCAGCAGCCAAGACATGGACAGTACCGGGGAGCTGTTTTTT. It codes for CASSQDMDSTGELFF.

This clone was observed once. The CDR3 bases are TGTGCCAGCAGCCCCGGACAGTCCTATAATTCACCCCTCCACTTT. Protein product: CASSPGQSYNSPLHF. V gene TRBV5-5 combines with J gene TRBJ1-6; perhaps TRBD1 as D (6 bases). With 4 bases removed from V and 1 base from J, the gap between germline ends came to 9 bases. Per the germline V gene, CDR1 is SGHKS and CDR2 is YYEKEE (reference sequence). The CDR3 totals 15 residues.

The gene calls are TRBV5-4 and TRBJ2-5, with 10 bases identical to TRBD1. The CDR3 spans 17 residues. Trimming removed 4 bases from V and 7 bases from J; junction bases left unmatched: 16. The germline V gene encodes CDR1 SGHNT and CDR2 YYREEE (reference sequence). CDR3 sequence: CASSVPGQGTILRTQYF. The CDR3 DNA follows: TGTGCCAGCAGCGTGCCGGGACAGGGGACAATCCTCCGGACCCAGTACTTC.

This chain uses TRBV19 with TRBJ2-3; D may be TRBD2 (6 bases). The CDR3 is 15 residues long. V was pared by 8 bases and J by 0 bases, with 15 bases between. Germline V gene sequence: CDR1 LNHDA, CDR2 SQIVND (reference sequence). The CDR3 spells CASSFSGLSTDTQYF. CDR3 DNA sequence: TGTGCCAGTTCCTTCAGCGGGCTTAGCACAGATACGCAGTATTTT.

The gene calls are TRBV4-3 and TRBJ2-2, with D possibly TRBD1 on 6 matching bases. CDR3 length: 15 residues. Germline V gene lookup returns CDR1 LGHNA and CDR2 YSLEER. V was trimmed by 0 bases and J by 6 bases, leaving 11 bases between them. CDR3 protein: CASSQDRAGAGELFF. As DNA, the CDR3 is TGCGCCAGCAGCCAAGACAGGGCAGGGGCCGGGGAGCTGTTTTTT.

The chain uses TRBV9 and TRBJ2-7; TRBD1 agrees at 10 bases. The CDR3 is 13 amino acids. V shed 4 bases, J shed 4 bases, and the junction held 2 bases outside the gene matches. Germline assignment: CDR1 SGDLS and CDR2 YYNGEE. The CDR3 reads CASSLGQGYEQYF. In nucleotides, the CDR3 is TGTGCCAGCAGCTTGGGACAGGGGTACGAGCAGTACTTC.

This chain uses TRBV9 with TRBJ2-7; D may match TRBD1 or TRBD2 (5 bases each). CDR3 size: 14 residues. V was shortened by 0 bases and J by 3 bases, with 10 bases between the two germline ends. Germline CDR1 is SGDLS and CDR2 is YYNGEE. CDR3 sequence reads: CASSVATGRYEQYF. CDR3 nucleotide sequence: TGTGCCAGCAGCGTAGCTACGGGACGCTACGAGCAGTACTTC.

This clone was seen a few times. The chain couples TRBV7-6 to TRBJ1-6, with D perhaps matching TRBD1 (5 bases). V lost 5 bases and J lost 8, with 16 bases in between. The CDR3 has 15 residues. Germline CDR1 and CDR2: SGHVS and FNYEAQ. This CDR3 is CASSRDPGRDSPLHF. The CDR3 DNA reads TGTGCCAGCAGCCGGGACCCAGGTCGAGATTCACCCCTCCACTTT.

The chain is built from TRBV5-4 and TRBJ2-7; D remains unclear. Germline V gives CDR1 SGHNT, CDR2 YYREEE (reference sequence). The CDR3 loop spans 12 amino acids. With 2 bases removed from V and 7 bases from J, the gap between germline ends came to 10 bases. CDR3 in amino acids: CASSLRVGEQYF. In DNA, the CDR3 is TGTGCCAGCAGCTTACGGGTTGGGGAGCAGTACTTC. The complete variable domain, with remaining parts taken from reference TRBV5-4 and TRBJ2-7, reads ETGVTQSPTHLIKTRGQQVTLRCSSQSGHNTVSWYQQALGQGPQFIFQYYREEENGRGNFPPRFSGLQFPNYSSELNVNALELDDSALYLCASSLRVGEQYFGPGTRLTVT.

The rearrangement uses TRBV20-1 and TRBJ2-7; 11 positions match TRBD1. V lost 3 bases, J lost 0 bases, and 13 bases stayed unmatched. Germline V CDR1 and CDR2: DFQATT, SNEGSKA (reference sequence). There are 18 residues in the CDR3. The CDR3 loop reads CSASGPGQGGLSSYEQYF. CDR3 sequence (DNA): TGCAGTGCTAGTGGGCCGGGACAGGGGGGACTAAGCTCCTACGAGCAGTACTTC.

The J gene is TRBJ2-1, the V gene TRBV7-7, with D perhaps assigned TRBD1 or TRBD2 (5 bases each). Looked up from germline, CDR1 is SSHAT and CDR2 is FNYEAQ (reference sequence). The CDR3 sequence is 15 residues long. Trimming left V 1 base short and J 2 bases short, with 9 bases between. The chain's CDR3 is CASSLVPGPYNEQFF. CDR3 nucleotide sequence: TGTGCCAGCAGCTTAGTTCCGGGACCCTACAATGAGCAGTTCTTC.

The rearrangement uses TRBV18 and TRBJ2-1; 9 positions agree with TRBD2. In germline, CDR1 is KGHSH, CDR2 LQKENI. The CDR3 runs 14 residues. The junction had 3 bases not matched to a gene; V was cut back by 4 bases and J by 5 bases. CDR3 coding DNA: TGTGCCAGCTCACAGACTAGCGGAAACAATGAGCAGTTCTTC. The encoded protein is CASSQTSGNNEQFF.

CDR3 loop: CASSGPLPAGVPYEQYF. CDR3 nucleotides: TGTGCCAGCAGCGGCCCACTACCAGCGGGGGTGCCCTACGAGCAGTACTTC. The chain links TRBV3-1 (or the pseudogene TRBV3-2) to TRBJ2-7, with 8 positions matching TRBD2. The trim removed 5 bases at V and 2 bases at J, leaving 14 bases unmatched. The germline gives CDR1 LGHDT, CDR2 YNNKEL (reference sequence). This CDR3 is 17 amino acids long.